The next 32 T cell receptor beta chains were all read from a single sample in a study of blood T cell repertoires in COVID-19. Repertoires were generated with immunoSEQ multiplex PCR, while TCRdb's copy carries only in-frame clones and drops some. The sample shows roughly 28,000 clones, 89% of them seen only once. Sequencing was performed on peripheral blood. These receptor sequences come from a human donor with acute or convalescent COVID-19. The donor label of this sample is uncertain.

The V gene is TRBV24-1, the J gene TRBJ1-2; D gene ambiguous. Germline CDR1 reads KGHDR; CDR2 reads SFDVKD. CDR3 length: 13 amino acids. Trimming pared 3 bases from V and 0 bases from J, leaving 4 bases between. For the CDR3, the DNA is TGTGCCACCAGTGATACGGCTAACTATGGCTACACCTTC. This gives the protein CATSDTANYGYTF.

V gene TRBV27 combines with J gene TRBJ2-7; TRBD1 agrees at 7 bases. Germline V gene lookup returns CDR1 MNHEY and CDR2 SMNVEV (reference sequence). The V segment lost 10 bases and the J segment 7 bases; nucleotides outside the gene matches: 10. This CDR3 is built from 12 residues. The CDR3: CATGTEESEQYF. As DNA, the CDR3 is TGTGCCACCGGGACAGAGGAAAGTGAGCAGTACTTC.

V is TRBV19 and J is TRBJ1-5; the match to TRBD1 covers 9 bases. Germline lookup yields CDR1 LNHDA and CDR2 SQIVND (reference sequence). V shed 6 bases and J 6 bases; nucleotides not matched to a gene: 12. This CDR3 region has 16 residues. The CDR3 reads CASSPRRTGEGQPQHF. For the CDR3, the DNA is TGTGCCAGTAGCCCTCGGCGGACAGGGGAAGGTCAGCCCCAGCATTTT. The entire variable domain, with the rest obtained from reference TRBV19 and TRBJ1-5, is as follows: DGGITQSPKYLFRKEGQNVTLSCEQNLNHDAMYWYRQDPGQGLRLIYYSQIVNDFQKGDIAEGYSVSREKKESFPLTVTSAQKNPTAFYLCASSPRRTGEGQPQHFGDGTRLSIL.

J is TRBJ1-5 and V is TRBV30; D unclear. V lost 3 bases to trimming and J lost 4 bases, with 10 bases between them. Germline assignment: CDR1 GTSNPN and CDR2 SVGIG (reference sequence). The CDR3 totals 13 residues. CDR3 amino acids: CAWSPGTNQPQHF. The CDR3 DNA reads as TGTGCCTGGAGCCCAGGAACGAATCAGCCCCAGCATTTT.

The chain links TRBV7-2 to TRBJ2-7, with D maybe TRBD1 (6 bases). V was trimmed by 4 bases and J by 0 bases, leaving 13 bases between them. The CDR3 has 15 residues. Germline CDR1 reads SGHTA; CDR2 reads FQGNSA. CDR3 coding DNA: TGTGCCAGCAGCTCATCAGGGGTGAGCTCCTACGAGCAGTACTTC. This codes for CASSSSGVSSYEQYF.

CDR3 DNA: TGTGCCAGCAGCTTTGAACACTACGAGCAGTACTTC. Protein product: CASSFEHYEQYF. This sequence joins TRBV5-6 and TRBJ2-7, with D hard to call. The CDR3 is made up of 12 amino acids. V was cut by 2 bases and J by 3 bases, with 6 bases left in between. CDR1 SGHDT and CDR2 YYEEEE come from the germline V gene.

V and J are TRBV24-1 and TRBJ2-3, with 9 bases matching TRBD1. CDR3 length: 15 residues. Losses at the gene ends were 4 bases for V and 5 bases for J; bases not matched to a gene: 6. The germline CDR1 and CDR2 sequences are KGHDR and SFDVKD. The DNA of the CDR3 is TGTGCCACCAGTGAAGGGGGACAGGGAGGAGATACGCAGTATTTT. Its translation is CATSEGGQGGDTQYF.

The J gene is TRBJ2-7, the V gene TRBV7-9, with D hard to call. Germline CDR1 SEHNR, CDR2 FQNEAQ (reference sequence). V lost 2 bases, J lost 7 bases, and 9 bases lay in between. This CDR3 is built from 12 residues. CDR3 in amino acids: CASSLTSSEQYF. CDR3 in DNA: TGTGCCAGCAGCTTAACGTCCAGTGAGCAGTACTTC.

The chain couples TRBV5-1 to TRBJ2-1; 8 bases match TRBD2. CDR1 SGHRS and CDR2 YFSETQ come from the germline V gene. The length of the CDR3 is 15 residues. Losses at the gene ends were 0 bases for V and 4 bases for J; bases not matched to a gene: 3. The CDR3 region has the DNA TGCGCCAGCAGCTTGGTGCCGGGAGGGTACAATGAGCAGTTCTTC. It specifies CASSLVPGGYNEQFF.

This clone was seen repeatedly, ten times or more. J is TRBJ2-7 and V is TRBV7-9; 7 bases match TRBD1. V was pared by 5 bases and J by 3 bases, with 7 bases of the junction left unmatched. There are 14 residues in the CDR3. Germline lookup yields CDR1 SEHNR and CDR2 FQNEAQ (reference sequence). Here the CDR3 DNA reads TGTGCCAGCAGCAACAGACAGGGTATCTACGAGCAGTACTTC. Amino acid sequence: CASSNRQGIYEQYF.

The V call is TRBV19, the J call TRBJ1-6; possible D gene TRBD1, 5 bases. CDR3 length equals 15 residues. V shed 5 bases and J shed 10 bases, with 18 bases lying between them. In germline, CDR1 is LNHDA, CDR2 SQIVND (reference sequence). The CDR3 bases are TGTGCCAGTAGTTCGACAGTTTCGCCCTTCTCACCCCTCCACTTT. As protein: CASSSTVSPFSPLHF.

The chain uses TRBV2 and TRBJ1-1; tentatively, D is TRBD1 (5 bases). Looked up from germline, CDR1 is SNHLY and CDR2 is FYNNEI. The CDR3 runs to 14 residues. Trimming left V 4 bases short and J 4 bases short, with 13 bases between. As DNA, the CDR3 is TGTGCCAGCAGTGTAAGGGGCTGGGGCACTGAAGCTTTCTTT. Encoded protein: CASSVRGWGTEAFF. Full variable domain (remainder filled in from reference TRBV2 and TRBJ1-1): EPEVTQTPSHQVTQMGQEVILRCVPISNHLYFYWYRQILGQKVEFLVSFYNNEISEKSEIFDDQFSVERPDGSNFTLKIRSTKLEDSAMYFCASSVRGWGTEAFFGQGTRLTVV.

In this sample, this clone turned up once. This rearrangement joins TRBV5-1 to TRBJ1-3, with TRBD1 as a possible D gene (6 bases). V lost 0 bases and J 0 bases, leaving 10 bases between the germline ends. Germline CDR1 and CDR2: SGHRS and YFSETQ. The CDR3 loop spans 16 amino acids. The CDR3 here is CASSLAGTRSGNTIYF. CDR3 DNA sequence: TGCGCCAGCAGCTTGGCCGGGACACGCTCTGGAAACACCATATATTTT.

The chain combines TRBV19 with TRBJ1-1; D is unclear. Germline loops: CDR1 LNHDA, CDR2 SQIVND (reference sequence). CDR3 length equals 14 residues. Trimming shortened V by 6 bases and J by 1 base, and 12 bases separated the two germline ends. CDR3 DNA: TGTGCCAGTAGATCCTCCTCCGGGAACACTGAAGCTTTCTTT. Amino acid sequence: CASRSSSGNTEAFF.

This clone was detected a few times. The chain couples TRBV27 to TRBJ2-2, with 9 bases identical to TRBD2. With 6 bases clipped from V and 4 bases from J, the junction kept 15 bases outside the gene matches. CDR3 size: 18 residues. Germline assignment: CDR1 MNHEY and CDR2 SMNVEV (reference sequence). CDR3 residues: CASSYMNLAGVGTGELFF. CDR3 DNA sequence: TGTGCCAGCAGCTATATGAACTTAGCGGGAGTAGGCACCGGGGAGCTGTTTTTT.

This clone was observed once. The gene calls are TRBV30 and TRBJ1-2; 9 nucleotides match TRBD1. The CDR3 covers 16 residues. The germline V gene encodes CDR1 GTSNPN and CDR2 SVGIG (reference sequence). The J segment lost 6 bases and the V segment lost 4 bases, leaving 15 bases of the junction unmatched. The CDR3: CAWTSRRDRAQDGYTF. DNA for the CDR3: TGTGCCTGGACCTCACGCCGGGACAGGGCGCAGGATGGCTACACCTTC.

V usage is TRBV10-1 and J usage is TRBJ1-1; D remains unclear. Germline values: CDR1 WNHNN, CDR2 SYGVQD (reference sequence). The V gene lost 3 bases and the J gene lost 4 bases, with 9 bases spanning the gap. This CDR3 comprises 13 residues. The CDR3 bases are TGCGCCAGCAGTGACCGGGCGGGCACTGAAGCTTTCTTT. Translation gives CASSDRAGTEAFF.

The V gene is TRBV11-1, the J gene TRBJ2-1; 7 bases agree with TRBD2. The length of the CDR3 is 14 residues. Germline V gene data show CDR1 as SGHAT and CDR2 as FQDESV (reference sequence). The ends lost 0 bases at V and 10 bases at J; junction bases unmatched: 6. DNA for the CDR3: TGTGCCAGCAGCTTAGCGGGAGGGCGGAGGGAGCAGTTCTTC. Protein sequence: CASSLAGGRREQFF.

V gene TRBV5-1 combines with J gene TRBJ1-6; 9 bases are shared with TRBD1. This CDR3 region has 15 residues. Germline CDR1 SGHRS, CDR2 YFSETQ. Trimming took 8 bases from V and 8 from J; bases not matched to a gene: 11. The CDR3 is CASQGQGADHSPLHF. CDR3 nucleotides: TGCGCCAGTCAGGGACAGGGAGCGGACCATTCACCCCTCCACTTT.

The chain joins TRBV18 to TRBJ2-1; TRBD2 agrees at 8 bases. The trim removed 3 bases at V and 1 base at J, leaving 2 bases unmatched. This CDR3 is built from 15 residues. CDR1 is KGHSH and CDR2 is LQKENI in the germline V gene. The chain's CDR3 is CASSPTGGSYNEQFF. The DNA for the CDR3 is TGTGCCAGCTCACCGACGGGAGGGTCCTACAATGAGCAGTTCTTC. Together with reference TRBV18 and TRBJ2-1, the CDR3 gives the full variable domain: NAGVMQNPRHLVRRRGQEARLRCSPMKGHSHVYWYRQLPEEGLKFMVYLQKENIIDESGMPKERFSAEFPKEGPSILRIQQVVRGDSAAYFCASSPTGGSYNEQFFGPGTRLTVL.

The rearrangement links TRBV19 to TRBJ1-4; tentative D call: TRBD1 (6 bases). There are 14 residues in the CDR3. The V and J ends lost 4 bases and 8 bases respectively, with 14 bases between them. The germline V gene encodes CDR1 LNHDA and CDR2 SQIVND (reference sequence). As DNA, the CDR3 is TGTGCCAGTAGTACCGGGACAAGTAGGGAAAAACTGTTTTTT. Translation gives CASSTGTSREKLFF.

The genes are TRBV7-9 and TRBJ2-7; weak D call: TRBD1 (6 bases). This CDR3 region has 16 residues. V lost 5 bases, J lost 2 bases, and 19 bases lay in between. The germline V gene has CDR1 SEHNR and CDR2 FQNEAQ (reference sequence). In DNA form, the CDR3 reads TGTGCCAGCAGCCCCACGACAGGAGGTCTCACCTACGAGCAGTACGTC. Its translation is CASSPTTGGLTYEQYV.

The gene calls are TRBV5-1 and TRBJ1-1; 9 positions agree with TRBD1. V shed 4 bases and J 4 bases; nucleotides not matched to a gene: 8. The CDR3 length is 15 residues. The germline gives CDR1 SGHRS, CDR2 YFSETQ. This chain's CDR3 is CASSGQTGGRTEAFF. CDR3 DNA: TGCGCCAGCAGCGGCCAGACAGGGGGACGCACTGAAGCTTTCTTT.

The rearrangement joins TRBV11-3 to TRBJ2-5; 11 bases fit TRBD2. The CDR3 totals 16 residues. The V gene end was trimmed by 1 base and the J gene end by 4 bases; junction bases not matched to a gene: 5. Germline V gene lookup returns CDR1 SGHNT and CDR2 YENEEA. The CDR3 sequence: CASSLVAGGLRETQYF. In nucleotides, the CDR3 is TGTGCCAGCAGCTTAGTAGCGGGAGGGCTCCGAGAGACCCAGTACTTC.

The count of this clone is one. The V call is TRBV6-5, the J call TRBJ1-2; 9 bases agree with TRBD1. V trimming: 5 bases; J trimming: 8 bases; junction bases outside the gene matches: 12. This CDR3 is built from 15 residues. Germline values: CDR1 MNHEY, CDR2 SVGAGI. The CDR3 DNA follows: TGTGCCAGCAGTCCGCCGGGACAGGGATCCCGGGGCTACACCTTC. It encodes CASSPPGQGSRGYTF.

This chain links TRBV3-1 (or the pseudogene TRBV3-2) with TRBJ1-3; a weak D match, TRBD1 (5 bases). In germline, CDR1 is LGHDT, CDR2 YNNKEL (reference sequence). The length of the CDR3 is 16 residues. Trimming removed 1 base from V and 0 bases from J, with 10 bases in between. CDR3 bases: TGTGCCAGCAGCCAAGTTGGGACTCGCTCTGGAAACACCATATATTTT. Its protein is CASSQVGTRSGNTIYF.

The chain uses TRBV28 and TRBJ1-5; 8 bases map to TRBD1. This CDR3 comprises 17 residues. CDR1 MDHEN and CDR2 SYDVKM come from the germline V gene. With V trimmed by 2 bases and J by 0 bases, 6 bases remained unmatched. CDR3 sequence reads: CASSLGQGDYSNQPQHF. The CDR3, as DNA: TGTGCCAGCAGTTTAGGACAGGGCGACTATAGCAATCAGCCCCAGCATTTT.

This chain uses TRBV29-1 with TRBJ2-1; 9 bases fit TRBD2. The CDR3 length is 15 residues. Germline assignment: CDR1 SQVTM and CDR2 ANQGSEA. The J segment lost 9 bases and the V segment lost 4 bases, leaving 13 bases of the junction unmatched. The CDR3 nucleotides read TGCAGCGTTGCCGGTTGGGCGGGGGGGCGCGGTGAGCAGTTCTTC. Translation: CSVAGWAGGRGEQFF.

CDR3 loop: CASSLNSDYGYTF. The CDR3 DNA is TGTGCCAGCAGCTTAAACAGTGACTATGGCTACACCTTC. The chain couples TRBV7-9 to TRBJ1-2, with no clear D. This CDR3 spans 13 amino acids. Trimming took off 2 bases at V and 3 bases at J, with 7 bases between the two ends. Germline CDR1 SEHNR, CDR2 FQNEAQ (reference sequence).

The V gene is TRBV5-4, the J gene TRBJ1-1; D not resolved. V was trimmed by 4 bases and J by 3 bases, leaving 13 bases between them. The CDR3 consists of 14 residues. The germline CDR1 and CDR2 sequences are SGHNT and YYREEE (reference sequence). CDR3 sequence (DNA): TGTGCCAGCAGCCGGCCACTGAGGGACACTGAAGCTTTCTTT. It yields the protein CASSRPLRDTEAFF.

The V and J genes are TRBV11-3 and TRBJ1-6; no clear D. Germline assignment: CDR1 SGHNT and CDR2 YENEEA. Trimming took 1 base from V and 9 from J, leaving 19 bases between them. The CDR3 loop spans 17 amino acids. CDR3 nucleotides: TGTGCCAGCAGCTTAGCCCTGGACCGCAGCGGGAGTTCACCCCTCCACTTT. Amino acid sequence: CASSLALDRSGSSPLHF.

This chain uses TRBV6-5 with TRBJ1-2, with D tentatively TRBD1 (5 bases). Germline V CDR1 and CDR2: MNHEY, SVGAGI. The ends were cut back, 2 bases at V and 4 bases at J, with 11 bases in the middle. The CDR3 extends over 14 amino acids. The DNA of the CDR3 is TGTGCCAGCAGTTACAACAGGATCCCCTATGGCTACACCTTC. Its translation is CASSYNRIPYGYTF.